The 26 T cell receptor beta chains in this list originate from one sample, sequenced in a study of OX40 agonist ivuxolimab in advanced cancers. Method: immunoSEQ multiplex PCR; TCRdb's copy keeps in-frame clones and lacks some. The table has more than 55,000 clones, about 88% seen once; the top ten hold about 0.8%. This material consisted of CD4+ or CD8+ T cells sorted from blood, taken in a trial of the OX40 agonist ivuxolimab. These TCRs come from an adult with an advanced solid tumor such as melanoma, head and neck, liver or kidney cancer.

Only one count was recorded for this clone. V and J are TRBV10-3 and TRBJ2-7; TRBD2 agrees at 13 bases. V lost 6 bases and J lost 3; bases outside the gene matches: 8. CDR3 length equals 16 residues. Germline values: CDR1 ENHRY, CDR2 SYGVKD. The DNA for the CDR3 is TGTGCCATCAGCGCCGGACTAGCGGGAGAGGGCTACGAGCAGTACTTC. Encoded protein: CAISAGLAGEGYEQYF.

The rearrangement joins TRBV4-1 to TRBJ2-2; 7 nucleotides agree with TRBD2. Trimming cost V 1 base and J 7 bases; bases outside gene matches: 12. CDR1 is MGHRA and CDR2 is YSYEKL in the germline V gene. The CDR3 extends over 17 amino acids. CDR3 nucleotides: TGCGCCAGCAGCCAAGTTCAGGCGGCCGGACTAGTCGGGGAGCTGTTTTTT. It yields the protein CASSQVQAAGLVGELFF.

The CDR3 region has the DNA TGTGCCAGCAGGCAACAGGGGCGGCTCTATGGCTACACCTTC. Its translation is CASRQQGRLYGYTF. The genes are TRBV6-5 and TRBJ1-2; the match to TRBD1 covers 7 bases. The CDR3 loop spans 14 amino acids. From germline, CDR1 is MNHEY and CDR2 SVGAGI. With 6 bases clipped from V and 4 bases from J, the junction kept 8 bases outside the gene matches.

V and J are TRBV12-1 and TRBJ2-7; the D call of TRBD2 is as the table states it, not checked on the DNA. TRBV12-1 is classified as a pseudogene. This CDR3 is built from 15 residues. The CDR3 DNA is TGTGCCAGCAGCTTTGTGGCGGGAGGGCCCTACGAGCAGTACTTC. Its protein product is CASSFVAGGPYEQYF.

The chain links TRBV5-1 to TRBJ2-7; D is unclear. The germline V and J ends were trimmed by 0 bases and 7 bases, with 8 bases remaining between them. Germline CDR1 reads SGHRS; CDR2 reads YFSETQ. This CDR3 spans 12 amino acids. CDR3 residues: CASSLDSGEQYF. In DNA, the CDR3 is TGCGCCAGCAGCTTGGACTCTGGGGAGCAGTACTTC.

The chain joins TRBV28 to TRBJ1-5; D may be TRBD1 (6 bases). This CDR3 is built from 14 residues. CDR1 is MDHEN and CDR2 is SYDVKM in the germline V gene. V lost 6 bases and J 2 bases, leaving 11 bases between the germline ends. CDR3 sequence reads: CASSSTGRNQPQHF. The CDR3, as DNA: TGTGCCAGCAGCTCGACAGGCCGCAATCAGCCCCAGCATTTT.

This clone was observed once. The sample carries other DNA sequences with the same CDR3. The gene calls are TRBV5-6 and TRBJ1-1; D not resolved. V was pared by 2 bases and J by 5 bases, with 13 bases between. CDR3 length equals 14 residues. Germline V gives CDR1 SGHDT, CDR2 YYEEEE. The CDR3, as DNA: TGTGCCAGCAGCTTCGTCGGGTCAGGTACTGAAGCTTTCTTT. Encoded protein: CASSFVGSGTEAFF.

This clone was found once. The chain uses TRBV5-1 and TRBJ1-1, with D uncertain. Per germline, CDR1 SGHRS and CDR2 YFSETQ. Trimming took off 5 bases at V and 1 base at J, with 6 bases between the two ends. CDR3 size: 12 residues. Here the CDR3 DNA reads TGCGCCAGCAGTGAGCAGAACACTGAAGCTTTCTTT. Amino acids: CASSEQNTEAFF.

The chain links TRBV28 to TRBJ1-2, with 10 bases lining up with TRBD1. Germline V gene sequence: CDR1 MDHEN, CDR2 SYDVKM. The CDR3 has 17 amino acids. With 1 base clipped from V and 1 base from J, the junction kept 6 bases outside the gene matches. CDR3 nucleotide sequence: TGTGCCAGCAGTTTATATGGGACAGGGGACTTTAACTATGGCTACACCTTC. It encodes CASSLYGTGDFNYGYTF.

The count of this clone is one. The chain combines TRBV19 with TRBJ2-1; the D is unclear. Between the trimmed V and J ends, which lost 5 bases and 4 bases, there was a span of 3 bases. Germline V lookup: CDR1 LNHDA, CDR2 SQIVND (reference sequence). The CDR3 runs 11 residues. In nucleotides, the CDR3 is TGTGCCAGTAGTCTTTACAATGAGCAGTTCTTC. Residues: CASSLYNEQFF.

The chain employs TRBV6-6 and TRBJ2-3, with 8 bases lining up with TRBD1. The CDR3 runs to 14 residues. Trimming removed 6 bases from V and 6 bases from J; junction bases left unmatched: 8. CDR1 and CDR2 (germline): MNHNY, SVGAGI (reference sequence). DNA for the CDR3: TGTGCCAGCAGACGACAGGGGCTAGGCGATACGCAGTATTTT. Protein sequence: CASRRQGLGDTQYF.

The gene calls are TRBV18 and TRBJ1-2; TRBD1 matches 8 bases. Germline V gene data show CDR1 as KGHSH and CDR2 as LQKENI. This CDR3 is 13 amino acids long. V was pared by 2 bases and J by 8 bases, with 4 bases of the junction left unmatched. This CDR3 reads CASSPTAGGGYTF. The CDR3 nucleotides read TGTGCCAGCTCACCAACGGCAGGGGGCGGCTACACCTTC.

The chain combines TRBV13 with TRBJ2-3, with 9 nucleotides matching TRBD1. The CDR3 has 14 residues. Germline CDR1 reads PRHDT; CDR2 reads FYEKMQ (reference sequence). The J segment lost 5 bases and the V segment lost 8 bases, leaving 8 bases of the junction unmatched. CDR3 sequence (DNA): TGTGCCAGCTCACGGACAGGGGAGAGAGATACGCAGTATTTT. Translating gives CASSRTGERDTQYF. Based on the CDR3 plus reference TRBV13 and TRBJ2-3, the full variable domain is AAGVIQSPRHLIKEKRETATLKCYPIPRHDTVYWYQQGPGQDPQFLISFYEKMQSDKGSIPDRFSAQQFSDYHSELNMSSLELGDSALYFCASSRTGERDTQYFGPGTRLTVL.

This rearrangement joins TRBV19 to TRBJ2-1; 12 positions agree with TRBD2. In germline, CDR1 is LNHDA, CDR2 SQIVND (reference sequence). V lost 6 bases and J lost 14; bases outside the gene matches: 11. CDR3 length: 14 amino acids. The CDR3 DNA is TGTGCCAGTAGGACTAGCGGGAGAATGGGAGAGAAGTTCTTC. The encoded protein is CASRTSGRMGEKFF.

This CDR3 reads CASSSGHSGGPQETQYF. CDR3 nucleotide sequence: TGTGCCAGCAGCTCAGGGCATAGCGGGGGGCCCCAAGAGACCCAGTACTTC. This sequence joins TRBV7-2 and TRBJ2-5; 10 bases agree with TRBD2. Germline loops: CDR1 SGHTA, CDR2 FQGNSA. With 4 bases clipped from V and 1 base from J, the junction kept 9 bases outside the gene matches. The CDR3 has 17 amino acids.

DNA for the CDR3: TGTGCCAGTAGTTTTGGGACGGGGCTTCAGCCCCAGCATTTT. The encoded protein is CASSFGTGLQPQHF. The V gene is TRBV19, the J gene TRBJ1-5, with a weak D call TRBD1 (5 bases). V was pared by 5 bases and J by 6 bases, with 14 bases between. This CDR3 contains 14 residues. The germline CDR1 and CDR2 sequences are LNHDA and SQIVND (reference sequence). Looking up the rest from reference TRBV19 and TRBJ1-5 gives the full variable domain: DGGITQSPKYLFRKEGQNVTLSCEQNLNHDAMYWYRQDPGQGLRLIYYSQIVNDFQKGDIAEGYSVSREKKESFPLTVTSAQKNPTAFYLCASSFGTGLQPQHFGDGTRLSIL.

Of note for this clone: A read error may account for a junction end that differs from germline. This chain uses TRBV5-1 with TRBJ2-1; a possible D gene is TRBD1 (7 bases). Germline V gene sequence: CDR1 SGHRS, CDR2 YFSETQ. This CDR3 is built from 14 residues. Here the CDR3 DNA reads TGCGCCAGCCGCAGGGGGACTTCCTCCAATGAGCAGTTCTTC. Amino acids: CASRRGTSSNEQFF.

The CDR3 sequence is CSAGSGREQYF. CDR3 in DNA: TGCAGTGCGGGCAGCGGGAGGGAGCAGTACTTC. J is TRBJ2-7 and V is TRBV20-1; 9 nucleotides agree with TRBD2. V lost 6 bases, J lost 7 bases, and 4 bases stayed unmatched. Germline CDR1 and CDR2: DFQATT and SNEGSKA (reference sequence). This CDR3 has 11 amino acids.

The chain joins TRBV4-3 to TRBJ1-4; possibly TRBD1 for D (5 bases). Trimming removed 0 bases at V and 5 bases at J, with 10 bases between. The CDR3 has 15 amino acids. CDR1 is LGHNA, CDR2 YSLEER, per germline. The CDR3 reads CASSQEFRVNEKLFF. DNA for the CDR3: TGCGCCAGCAGCCAAGAATTCAGGGTGAATGAAAAACTGTTTTTT.

The chain couples TRBV7-9 to TRBJ2-2; TRBD1 matches 10 bases. Germline V gives CDR1 SEHNR, CDR2 FQNEAQ (reference sequence). V trimming: 4 bases; J trimming: 3 bases; junction bases outside the gene matches: 2. The CDR3 is 15 residues long. CDR3 in amino acids: CASSSDRGDTGELFF. CDR3 sequence (DNA): TGTGCCAGCAGCTCGGACAGGGGGGACACCGGGGAGCTGTTTTTT.

V and J are TRBV28 and TRBJ1-2, with a tentative D call TRBD1 (6 bases). V was pared by 5 bases and J by 5 bases, with 18 bases between. Germline lookup yields CDR1 MDHEN and CDR2 SYDVKM. The CDR3 spans 15 residues. The CDR3 DNA sequence: TGTGCCAGCAGTCCCCCCGAAAGGGGGTGGTATGGCTACACCTTC. Protein product: CASSPPERGWYGYTF.

V gene TRBV10-3 combines with J gene TRBJ2-7, with 9 bases matching TRBD1. This CDR3 contains 15 residues. V trimming: 4 bases; J trimming: 1 base; junction bases outside the gene matches: 5. Germline V gives CDR1 ENHRY, CDR2 SYGVKD. Here the CDR3 DNA reads TGTGCCATCAGTGGGGGGACAGGGCTATCCTACGAGCAGTACTTC. It encodes CAISGGTGLSYEQYF.

The rearrangement joins TRBV19 to TRBJ2-5; 12 nucleotides agree with TRBD2. The junction had 2 bases not matched to a gene; V was cut back by 6 bases and J by 0 bases. The CDR3 sequence is 15 residues long. Germline V gene lookup returns CDR1 LNHDA and CDR2 SQIVND (reference sequence). CDR3 residues: CASSGLAGYQETQYF. The CDR3 DNA reads TGTGCCAGTAGCGGACTAGCGGGGTACCAAGAGACCCAGTACTTC. Using reference TRBV19 and TRBJ2-5 for the parts outside the CDR3, the full variable domain is DGGITQSPKYLFRKEGQNVTLSCEQNLNHDAMYWYRQDPGQGLRLIYYSQIVNDFQKGDIAEGYSVSREKKESFPLTVTSAQKNPTAFYLCASSGLAGYQETQYFGPGTRLLVL.

This rearrangement joins TRBV27 to TRBJ2-5, with D possibly TRBD2 on 7 matching bases. CDR3 length equals 13 residues. Trimming took 9 bases from V and 5 from J, leaving 16 bases between them. Per germline, CDR1 MNHEY and CDR2 SMNVEV (reference sequence). The CDR3 reads CASRGGDGETQYF. The CDR3, as DNA: TGTGCCAGTAGGGGGGGAGATGGGGAGACCCAGTACTTC.

The rearrangement links TRBV2 to TRBJ1-1; TRBD1 agrees at 7 bases. With 4 bases clipped from V and 1 base from J, the junction kept 6 bases outside the gene matches. CDR3 length: 15 residues. The germline V gene has CDR1 SNHLY and CDR2 FYNNEI. CDR3 sequence: CASSGGQRGNTEAFF. The CDR3 DNA follows: TGTGCCAGCAGTGGGGGACAGCGGGGGAACACTGAAGCTTTCTTT.

This sequence joins TRBV6-5 and TRBJ2-7; a weak D match, TRBD1 (6 bases). This CDR3 is built from 15 residues. V was shortened by 4 bases and J by 2 bases, with 15 bases between the two germline ends. Germline V gene sequence: CDR1 MNHEY, CDR2 SVGAGI. The CDR3 bases are TGTGCCAGCAGTTCTACAGGGAATGTCCCCTACGAGCAGTACTTC. Amino acid sequence: CASSSTGNVPYEQYF.